One sample yielded the 20 T cell receptor beta chains listed below, sequenced in a study of siplizumab effects on memory and regulatory T cells. These receptors' targets are unknown. Coculturing of the mixed lymphocyte reaction cells was performed at 37°C for over 5 days. Assay used: immunoSEQ multiplex PCR; TCRdb lists only in-frame clones, some missing. Among some 20,000 clones, more than 35% were seen once, and the ten largest hold approximately 4.9%. The sample was CFSE-low (dividing) CD4+ T cells sorted from an allogeneic mixed lymphocyte reaction. The source is a human donor in good health; the cells came from an allogeneic mixed lymphocyte reaction.

The V call is TRBV7-3, the J call TRBJ1-2; no clear D. The length of the CDR3 is 13 residues. With 1 base removed from V and 6 bases from J, the gap between germline ends came to 9 bases. The V gene's germline CDR1 is SGHTA and CDR2 FQGTGA. The CDR3 region is CASSLRSGDGYTF. CDR3 in DNA: TGTGCCAGCAGCTTAAGGTCTGGCGATGGCTACACCTTC.

This clone was detected a few times. The rearrangement joins TRBV5-4 to TRBJ2-1; perhaps TRBD1 as D (7 bases). The CDR3 has 14 residues. V dropped 3 bases and J dropped 7 bases, with 14 bases sitting between them. The germline V gene has CDR1 SGHNT and CDR2 YYREEE (reference sequence). The CDR3 DNA reads TGTGCCAGCAGCTCAGGAGGGGGCCGAAATGAGCAGTTCTTC. Encoded protein: CASSSGGGRNEQFF.

This clone was observed a handful of times. The genes are TRBV7-9 and TRBJ2-1; D is possibly TRBD2 (5 bases). The germline CDR1 and CDR2 sequences are SEHNR and FQNEAQ (reference sequence). The CDR3 runs to 13 residues. V was clipped by 0 bases and J by 5 bases, with 5 bases between them. Written as DNA, the CDR3 is TGTGCCAGCAGCTTAGCCGGGGACAATGAGCAGTTCTTC. It translates to CASSLAGDNEQFF.

V and J are TRBV5-1 and TRBJ2-2; 9 nucleotides match TRBD1. Germline V gene lookup returns CDR1 SGHRS and CDR2 YFSETQ. The trim removed 1 base at V and 7 bases at J, leaving 5 bases unmatched. CDR3 length: 15 residues. DNA of the CDR3: TGCGCCAGCAGCTTGCTGACAGGGGGGAGCGGGGAGCTGTTTTTT. Amino acids: CASSLLTGGSGELFF.

V gene TRBV5-1 combines with J gene TRBJ1-1; D uncertain. Trimming removed 4 bases from V and 0 bases from J, with 7 bases in between. Germline CDR1 reads SGHRS; CDR2 reads YFSETQ. The CDR3 is 13 residues long. Here the CDR3 reads CASSPTLNTEAFF. The DNA for the CDR3 is TGCGCCAGCAGCCCCACACTGAACACTGAAGCTTTCTTT.

The gene calls are TRBV7-3 and TRBJ2-3; D gene unclear. Trimming shortened V by 1 base and J by 3 bases, and 14 bases separated the two germline ends. The CDR3 totals 16 residues. Per germline, CDR1 SGHTA and CDR2 FQGTGA. CDR3 sequence: CASSLMATLGTDTQYF. The CDR3 DNA is TGTGCCAGCAGCTTAATGGCCACCCTAGGGACAGATACGCAGTATTTT.

This chain connects TRBV28 to TRBJ1-3; D might be TRBD1 (5 bases). The CDR3 sequence is 13 residues long. V shed 8 bases and J shed 4 bases, with 12 bases lying between them. Germline assignment: CDR1 MDHEN and CDR2 SYDVKM. CDR3 amino acids: CASVQVIGNTIYF. The CDR3 DNA reads as TGTGCCAGCGTACAGGTCATCGGAAACACCATATATTTT.

This clone was seen only a few times. This chain links TRBV2 with TRBJ2-3; no clear D. This CDR3 spans 12 amino acids. CDR1 and CDR2 (germline): SNHLY, FYNNEI. V was trimmed by 3 bases and J by 5 bases, leaving 6 bases between them. CDR3 in amino acids: CASSEAGDTQYF. As DNA, the CDR3 is TGTGCCAGCAGTGAGGCAGGAGATACGCAGTATTTT.

This clone appeared a few times. J is TRBJ2-5 and V is TRBV4-1; TRBD1 is a possible D gene (5 bases). Germline CDR1 and CDR2: MGHRA and YSYEKL. V was shortened by 6 bases and J by 2 bases, with 10 bases between the two germline ends. The CDR3 runs to 13 residues. The CDR3 region has the DNA TGCGCCAGCAGTATTCAGGGTCAAGAGACCCAGTACTTC. Its protein product is CASSIQGQETQYF.

The V call is TRBV9, the J call TRBJ2-3, with D perhaps TRBD1 or TRBD2 (6 bases each). Germline V gene data show CDR1 as SGDLS and CDR2 as YYNGEE. Trimming pared 6 bases from V and 0 bases from J, leaving 14 bases between. The length of the CDR3 is 15 residues. The CDR3 DNA follows: TGTGCCAGCACCCTTGAAGGGGGGAGCACAGATACGCAGTATTTT. It specifies CASTLEGGSTDTQYF. Full variable domain (missing parts from reference TRBV9 and TRBJ2-3): DSGVTQTPKHLITATGQRVTLRCSPRSGDLSVYWYQQSLDQGLQFLIQYYNGEERAKGNILERFSAQQFPDLHSELNLSSLELGDSALYFCASTLEGGSTDTQYFGPGTRLTVL.

Only a few counts were recorded for this clone. Other DNA sequences of this sample code for an identical CDR3. This rearrangement joins TRBV7-2 to TRBJ1-5; 8 positions match TRBD1. With 2 bases clipped from V and 4 bases from J, the junction kept 1 base outside the gene matches. This CDR3 contains 14 residues. The germline V gene has CDR1 SGHTA and CDR2 FQGNSA. The CDR3 sequence is CASSLTGGNQPQHF. For the CDR3, the DNA is TGTGCCAGCAGCTTAACAGGGGGGAATCAGCCCCAGCATTTT.

V and J are TRBV6-5 and TRBJ1-5; D gene uncertain. The CDR3 has 15 amino acids. Trimming removed 3 bases at V and 0 bases at J, with 9 bases between. Germline V CDR1 and CDR2: MNHEY, SVGAGI. CDR3 loop: CASSYVAGSNQPQHF. As DNA, the CDR3 is TGTGCCAGCAGTTATGTCGCGGGTAGCAATCAGCCCCAGCATTTT.

This clone was recorded a few times. The rearrangement joins TRBV5-1 to TRBJ2-7, with a weak D call TRBD1 (5 bases). CDR3 size: 16 residues. The germline V gene has CDR1 SGHRS and CDR2 YFSETQ. Trimming shortened V by 0 bases and J by 6 bases, and 19 bases separated the two germline ends. The CDR3 reads CASSLVPSGITSEQYF. The CDR3 coding sequence is TGCGCCAGCAGCTTGGTCCCCTCAGGGATTACGAGCGAGCAGTACTTC. Full variable domain (rest looked up from reference TRBV5-1 and TRBJ2-7): KAGVTQTPRYLIKTRGQQVTLSCSPISGHRSVSWYQQTPGQGLQFLFEYFSETQRNKGNFPGRFSGRQFSNSRSEMNVSTLELGDSALYLCASSLVPSGITSEQYFGPGTRLTVT.

The V gene is TRBV30, the J gene TRBJ1-5; D not certain. CDR3 length: 13 amino acids. V was cut by 2 bases and J by 6 bases, with 11 bases left in between. CDR1 GTSNPN and CDR2 SVGIG come from the germline V gene (reference sequence). CDR3 sequence reads: CAWSPMWSQPQHF. Written as DNA, the CDR3 is TGTGCCTGGAGTCCTATGTGGAGTCAGCCCCAGCATTTT.

This clone was observed a handful of times. The chain combines TRBV27 with TRBJ1-6, with D perhaps TRBD1 (6 bases). Between the trimmed V and J ends, which lost 6 bases and 7 bases, there was a span of 10 bases. The germline CDR1 and CDR2 sequences are MNHEY and SMNVEV (reference sequence). The CDR3 length is 13 residues. This chain's CDR3 is CASRQDRNSPLHF. The CDR3 DNA reads TGTGCCAGCAGGCAGGACAGAAATTCACCCCTCCACTTT.

The rearrangement links TRBV11-2 to TRBJ2-7; 8 nucleotides match TRBD2. Germline loops: CDR1 SGHAT, CDR2 FQNNGV. The CDR3 sequence is 17 residues long. With V trimmed by 0 bases and J by 2 bases, 9 bases remained unmatched. CDR3: CASSLDRTGGLPYEQYF. CDR3 in DNA: TGTGCCAGCAGCTTAGATCGTACGGGGGGGCTACCCTACGAGCAGTACTTC.

This clone was seen a few times. The chain employs TRBV5-4 and TRBJ2-5; D unclear. Germline loops: CDR1 SGHNT, CDR2 YYREEE (reference sequence). CDR3 length: 13 residues. V was clipped by 3 bases and J by 4 bases, with 10 bases between them. The CDR3 DNA reads as TGTGCCAGCAGCTGGAAAGGGCTAGAGACCCAGTACTTC. It translates to CASSWKGLETQYF. Full variable domain (rest looked up from reference TRBV5-4 and TRBJ2-5): ETGVTQSPTHLIKTRGQQVTLRCSSQSGHNTVSWYQQALGQGPQFIFQYYREEENGRGNFPPRFSGLQFPNYSSELNVNALELDDSALYLCASSWKGLETQYFGPGTRLLVL.

V and J are TRBV6-6 and TRBJ1-1; D unclear. V gave up 0 bases and J gave up 3 bases, with 5 bases separating them. CDR1 MNHNY and CDR2 SVGAGI come from the germline V gene (reference sequence). CDR3 length: 13 amino acids. CDR3 coding DNA: TGTGCCAGCAGTTACTCGGCGGACACTGAAGCTTTCTTT. Its protein product is CASSYSADTEAFF.

This rearrangement joins TRBV18 to TRBJ1-3; no firm D call. Trimming pared 1 base from V and 8 bases from J, leaving 3 bases between. Germline assignment: CDR1 KGHSH and CDR2 LQKENI. This CDR3 has 11 residues. CDR3 coding DNA: TGTGCCAGCTCACCACTGGACACCATATATTTT. Translating gives CASSPLDTIYF.

This clone was counted a single time. The chain links TRBV5-6 to TRBJ1-1, with D perhaps matching TRBD1 (6 bases). Deletions cut 3 bases from V and 1 base from J, with 13 bases between. CDR1 SGHDT and CDR2 YYEEEE come from the germline V gene. CDR3 length equals 15 residues. In nucleotides, the CDR3 is TGTGCCAGCAGCTGGACCGCACAGGGGAACACTGAAGCTTTCTTT. Protein: CASSWTAQGNTEAFF.